These T cell receptor beta chains were read from a single sample in a study of metastatic and nonmetastatic thyroid tumors. With MiXCR, TCRdb reprocessed the PCR reads. The data show 19,000 or so clones, roughly 30% seen once. Sequencing was performed on tumor tissue. These receptors all come from a male donor with papillary thyroid cancer or a benign thyroid nodule (not recorded which). Some clones in this sample may be carry-over from other donors' samples. The CDR3 runs from the conserved cysteine through the conserved F or W. Fields, in order: V gene, clone size, D gene, J gene, CDR3 DNA, CDR3 protein. D genes are given only for firm matches. Expanded clones are given a class, and other clones once, few, many or no size at all.

v_call: TRBV18
clone_size: .
d_call: TRBD1
j_call: TRBJ2-7
cdr3_nt: TGTGCCAGCTCACCCGAGGACAGGTACGAGCAGTACTTC
cdr3_aa: CASSPEDRYEQYF

v_call: TRBV28
clone_size: medium-sized
d_call: .
j_call: TRBJ1-1
cdr3_nt: TGTGCCAGCAGTTTTCTTCAAGAAGCTTTCTTT
cdr3_aa: CASSFLQEAFF

v_call: TRBV5-1
clone_size: .
d_call: TRBD1
j_call: TRBJ1-6
cdr3_nt: TGCGCCAGCAGCTTAGATCGGACAGGGTATAATTCACCCCTCCACTTT
cdr3_aa: CASSLDRTGYNSPLHF

v_call: TRBV5-1
clone_size: few
d_call: .
j_call: TRBJ2-7
cdr3_nt: TGCGCCAGCAGCTTGGTAAGCTCCTACGAGCAGTACTTC
cdr3_aa: CASSLVSSYEQYF

v_call: TRBV6-1
clone_size: many
d_call: TRBD1
j_call: TRBJ1-1
cdr3_nt: TGTGCCAGCAGTAGGGACAGGGCCTATACTGAAGCTTTCTTT
cdr3_aa: CASSRDRAYTEAFF

v_call: TRBV6-1
clone_size: .
d_call: .
j_call: TRBJ1-2
cdr3_nt: TGTGCCAGCAGTGAAGGGTCGGCGGTGACTCATAACTATGGCTACACCTTC
cdr3_aa: CASSEGSAVTHNYGYTF

v_call: TRBV25-1
clone_size: many
d_call: TRBD1
j_call: TRBJ2-1
cdr3_nt: TGTGCCAGCAGTGCTAATTGGGACAGGGGGAATGAGCAGTTCTTC
cdr3_aa: CASSANWDRGNEQFF

v_call: TRBV30
clone_size: .
d_call: .
j_call: TRBJ1-1
cdr3_nt: TGTGCCTGGAGTGGTTCGAAAGGGGCCACTGAAGCTTTCTTT
cdr3_aa: CAWSGSKGATEAFF

v_call: TRBV6-1
clone_size: .
d_call: .
j_call: TRBJ2-7
cdr3_nt: TGTGCCAGCAGTTCAAGTGAGAGAGGGCCCTGGGAGCAGTACTTC
cdr3_aa: CASSSSERGPWEQYF

v_call: TRBV28
clone_size: .
d_call: .
j_call: TRBJ1-2
cdr3_nt: TGTGCCAGCAGTACCGGCGGAAAGGACAGCGGTTATGATGGCTACACCTTC
cdr3_aa: CASSTGGKDSGYDGYTF

v_call: TRBV3-1
clone_size: .
d_call: TRBD2
j_call: TRBJ2-5
cdr3_nt: TGTGCCAGCAGCCACAGGACTAGCGGGGAAGAGACCCAGTACTTC
cdr3_aa: CASSHRTSGEETQYF

v_call: TRBV6-1
clone_size: few
d_call: .
j_call: TRBJ2-7
cdr3_nt: TGTGCCAGCAGTGTCAGGGCGTCCTACGAGCAGTACTTC
cdr3_aa: CASSVRASYEQYF

v_call: TRBV2
clone_size: .
d_call: TRBD1
j_call: TRBJ1-1
cdr3_nt: TGTGCCAGCAGTCCTGGACAGGGGAACACTGAAGCTTTCTTT
cdr3_aa: CASSPGQGNTEAFF

v_call: TRBV2
clone_size: medium-sized
d_call: .
j_call: TRBJ1-2
cdr3_nt: TGTGCCAGCGGCAGGGAGGACTATGGCTACACCTTC
cdr3_aa: CASGREDYGYTF

v_call: TRBV6-1
clone_size: .
d_call: TRBD1
j_call: TRBJ1-6
cdr3_nt: TGTGCCAGCAGGCCCGCGGACAGGGATTATTCACCCCTCCACTTT
cdr3_aa: CASRPADRDYSPLHF

v_call: TRBV5-1
clone_size: .
d_call: .
j_call: TRBJ2-7
cdr3_nt: TGCGCCAGCAGCTTGGCGCCAACCTACGAGCAGTACTTC
cdr3_aa: CASSLAPTYEQYF

v_call: TRBV19
clone_size: medium-sized
d_call: .
j_call: TRBJ2-7
cdr3_nt: TGTGCGTGGGTTTACGAGCAGTACTTC
cdr3_aa: CAWVYEQYF

v_call: TRBV5-6
clone_size: .
d_call: .
j_call: TRBJ1-5
cdr3_nt: TGTGCCAGCAGCTTGGATCGCAATCAGCCCCAGCATTTT
cdr3_aa: CASSLDRNQPQHF

v_call: TRBV25-1
clone_size: medium-sized
d_call: .
j_call: TRBJ1-2
cdr3_nt: TGTGCCAGCTCATCCTTTGGTGGCTACACCTTC
cdr3_aa: CASSSFGGYTF

v_call: TRBV19
clone_size: many
d_call: TRBD1
j_call: TRBJ2-7
cdr3_nt: TGTGCCAGTAGGCCTGACAGGGCGATGAGGGAGCGGTACTTC
cdr3_aa: CASRPDRAMRERYF

v_call: TRBV30
clone_size: large
d_call: .
j_call: TRBJ2-7
cdr3_nt: TGTGCCTGGAGTGTTGGTCTCGATAGCTCCTACGAGCAGTACTTC
cdr3_aa: CAWSVGLDSSYEQYF

v_call: TRBV7-9
clone_size: once
d_call: TRBD1
j_call: TRBJ1-6
cdr3_nt: TGTGCCAGCAGCTTAGACAGGGGGGGTTCACCCCTCCACTTT
cdr3_aa: CASSLDRGGSPLHF

v_call: TRBV28
clone_size: .
d_call: .
j_call: TRBJ2-7
cdr3_nt: TGTGCCAGCAGACCTGGGACGGCGAGATACGAGCAGTACTTC
cdr3_aa: CASRPGTARYEQYF

v_call: TRBV19
clone_size: many
d_call: TRBD1
j_call: TRBJ2-1
cdr3_nt: TGTGCCAGTAGCAACGGACAGGGAATCTACAATGAGCAGTTCTTC
cdr3_aa: CASSNGQGIYNEQFF

v_call: TRBV2
clone_size: few
d_call: TRBD2
j_call: TRBJ2-7
cdr3_nt: TGTGCCAGCAGGACTAGCACGATCTACGAGCAGTACTTC
cdr3_aa: CASRTSTIYEQYF

v_call: TRBV28
clone_size: few
d_call: .
j_call: TRBJ2-1
cdr3_nt: TGTGCCAGCAGTTCATACAATGAGCAGTTCTTC
cdr3_aa: CASSSYNEQFF

v_call: TRBV19
clone_size: large
d_call: .
j_call: TRBJ2-1
cdr3_nt: TGTGCCAGTAGGGCCAACTCCTACAATGAGCAGTTCTTC
cdr3_aa: CASRANSYNEQFF

v_call: TRBV6-1
clone_size: few
d_call: .
j_call: TRBJ1-1
cdr3_nt: TGTGCCAGCAGTGAACAAGCGGGACAGAACACTGAAGCTTTCTTT
cdr3_aa: CASSEQAGQNTEAFF

v_call: TRBV12-3/TRBV12-4
clone_size: .
d_call: TRBD2
j_call: TRBJ2-1
cdr3_nt: TGTGCCAGCGGCCTAGCGGGTCCGGGCAATGAGCAGTTCTTC
cdr3_aa: CASGLAGPGNEQFF

v_call: TRBV10-2
clone_size: few
d_call: .
j_call: TRBJ1-2
cdr3_nt: TGCGCCAGCAGTCCAGGGGTCGGCACGTATGGCTACACCTTC
cdr3_aa: CASSPGVGTYGYTF

v_call: TRBV18
clone_size: .
d_call: TRBD2
j_call: TRBJ2-3
cdr3_nt: TGTGCCAGCTCCGCCTACGGGCTAGCGGGAGGCCAGCGAAGCACAGATACGCAGTATTTT
cdr3_aa: CASSAYGLAGGQRSTDTQYF

v_call: TRBV28
clone_size: .
d_call: .
j_call: TRBJ1-1
cdr3_nt: TGTGCCAGCAGTTTATCTGACGGTTACGACACTGAAGCTTTCTTT
cdr3_aa: CASSLSDGYDTEAFF

v_call: TRBV28
clone_size: .
d_call: TRBD1
j_call: TRBJ1-2
cdr3_nt: TGTGCCAGCAGTTACGACAGGGGGAATGGCTACACCTTC
cdr3_aa: CASSYDRGNGYTF

v_call: TRBV20-1
clone_size: once
d_call: .
j_call: TRBJ2-7
cdr3_nt: TGCAGTGAAAACGGGGCGAAAGAATACGAGCAGTACTTC
cdr3_aa: CSENGAKEYEQYF

v_call: TRBV27
clone_size: few
d_call: .
j_call: TRBJ2-2
cdr3_nt: TGTGCCAGCACCCTGGGACTGCCAGACACCGGGGAGCTGTTTTTT
cdr3_aa: CASTLGLPDTGELFF

v_call: TRBV12-3/TRBV12-4
clone_size: .
d_call: .
j_call: TRBJ1-1
cdr3_nt: TGTGCCAGCAGTTTAGTAAGAGGGACTGAAGCTTTCTTT
cdr3_aa: CASSLVRGTEAFF

v_call: TRBV3-1
clone_size: .
d_call: TRBD2
j_call: TRBJ2-1
cdr3_nt: TGTGCCAGCAGCCAAGTACCAGGACTAGCGAAATACAATGAGCAGTTCTTC
cdr3_aa: CASSQVPGLAKYNEQFF

v_call: TRBV24-1
clone_size: many
d_call: TRBD2
j_call: TRBJ2-5
cdr3_nt: TGTGCCACAGGGGCCAGCGGGGTGGGAGTTGAGACCCAGTACTTC
cdr3_aa: CATGASGVGVETQYF

v_call: TRBV6-1
clone_size: .
d_call: .
j_call: TRBJ1-3
cdr3_nt: TGTGCCGGCATCTCCCCGGTCGGGGGAAACACCATATATTTT
cdr3_aa: CAGISPVGGNTIYF

v_call: TRBV3-1
clone_size: many
d_call: TRBD2
j_call: TRBJ2-7
cdr3_nt: TGTGCCAGCAGATTCAGCGGGGAGTGGTCCTACGAGCAGTACTTC
cdr3_aa: CASRFSGEWSYEQYF

v_call: TRBV18
clone_size: medium-sized
d_call: TRBD1
j_call: TRBJ1-6
cdr3_nt: TGTGCCAGCTCACCAATGGGACAGGGTGATTCACCCCTCCACTTT
cdr3_aa: CASSPMGQGDSPLHF

v_call: TRBV12-3/TRBV12-4
clone_size: .
d_call: TRBD1
j_call: TRBJ1-2
cdr3_nt: TGTGCCAGCAGTCCGGGACAGACGGGCTTCTACACCTTC
cdr3_aa: CASSPGQTGFYTF

v_call: TRBV3-1
clone_size: .
d_call: .
j_call: TRBJ1-6
cdr3_nt: TGTGCCAGCAGCCAGTGGGCAGGCCCCCTTAATAATTCACCCCTCCACTTT
cdr3_aa: CASSQWAGPLNNSPLHF

v_call: TRBV28
clone_size: few
d_call: .
j_call: TRBJ2-3
cdr3_nt: TGTGCCAGCAGTTTAACAGGGTCAGATACGCAGTATTTT
cdr3_aa: CASSLTGSDTQYF

v_call: TRBV10-3
clone_size: medium-sized
d_call: TRBD1
j_call: TRBJ2-7
cdr3_nt: TGTGCCATCAGTGAAGGACAGGGATTAGACGAGCAGTACTTC
cdr3_aa: CAISEGQGLDEQYF

v_call: TRBV11-1
clone_size: .
d_call: .
j_call: TRBJ2-1
cdr3_nt: TGTGCCAGCAGCCTATCAGGGGTGCCCTACAATGAGCAGTTCTTC
cdr3_aa: CASSLSGVPYNEQFF

v_call: TRBV6-1
clone_size: medium-sized
d_call: TRBD1
j_call: TRBJ2-7
cdr3_nt: TGTGCCAGCGTATTGGACAGGTCCTACGAGCAGTACTTC
cdr3_aa: CASVLDRSYEQYF

v_call: TRBV28
clone_size: .
d_call: .
j_call: TRBJ2-7
cdr3_nt: TGTGCCAGCAGTACCCAGAGGGGGCAGTACTTC
cdr3_aa: CASSTQRGQYF

v_call: TRBV28
clone_size: medium-sized
d_call: .
j_call: TRBJ2-7
cdr3_nt: TGTGCCAGCACCGTATTAGGGGATAGGGGCGAGCAGTACTTC
cdr3_aa: CASTVLGDRGEQYF

v_call: TRBV6-1
clone_size: few
d_call: .
j_call: TRBJ1-3
cdr3_nt: TGTGCCAGCTCCTTAGCCAGACCCTCTGGAAACACCATATATTTT
cdr3_aa: CASSLARPSGNTIYF

v_call: TRBV7-9
clone_size: many
d_call: .
j_call: TRBJ1-2
cdr3_nt: TGTGCCAGCAGCTTGGGCTCGCTCCCCCACACCTTC
cdr3_aa: CASSLGSLPHTF

v_call: TRBV6-5
clone_size: .
d_call: TRBD1
j_call: TRBJ2-3
cdr3_nt: TGTGCCAGCAGTTACTCAGCTCAGGGGGCAGCGGATACGCAGTATTTT
cdr3_aa: CASSYSAQGAADTQYF

v_call: TRBV12-3/TRBV12-4
clone_size: medium-sized
d_call: TRBD1
j_call: TRBJ1-1
cdr3_nt: TGTGCCAGCAGTCTGATGACAGGGATGAACACTGAAGCTTTCTTT
cdr3_aa: CASSLMTGMNTEAFF

v_call: TRBV28
clone_size: few
d_call: .
j_call: TRBJ2-7
cdr3_nt: TGTGCCAGCACCGCAGATGGGCCGACCTACGAGCAGTACTTC
cdr3_aa: CASTADGPTYEQYF

v_call: TRBV20-1
clone_size: .
d_call: TRBD2
j_call: TRBJ2-1
cdr3_nt: TGCAGTGCTAGACTAGCGGAATACAATGAGCAGTTCTTC
cdr3_aa: CSARLAEYNEQFF

v_call: TRBV4-2
clone_size: many
d_call: .
j_call: TRBJ1-6
cdr3_nt: TGTGCCAGCAGCCAAGGAGGTTTCCATTCACCCCTCCACTTT
cdr3_aa: CASSQGGFHSPLHF

v_call: TRBV20-1
clone_size: medium-sized
d_call: TRBD2
j_call: TRBJ2-7
cdr3_nt: TGCAGTGCTAGACCTCTAGCGGGAGTCCACTACGAGCAGTACTTC
cdr3_aa: CSARPLAGVHYEQYF

v_call: TRBV12-3/TRBV12-4
clone_size: .
d_call: .
j_call: TRBJ1-6
cdr3_nt: TGTGCCAGCAGTCTCGATCTATCACCCCTCCACTTT
cdr3_aa: CASSLDLSPLHF